These 18 T cell receptor beta chains originate from one sample sequenced in a study of T cell repertoires in cytomegalovirus infection. TCRdb itself ran the reads through MiXCR, one entry per CDR3 protein. The sample yields approximately 97,000 distinct CDR3 sequences, 15% to 20% seen once. Source material: PBMCs. The receptors were sampled from a human donor in good health (CMV status not recorded). Some clones in this sample may be carry-over from other donors' samples.

By its share, this clonotype is medium-sized. The genes are TRBV7-3 and TRBJ2-1; either TRBD1 or TRBD2 may fit D (5 bases each). Germline assignment: CDR1 SGHTA and CDR2 FQGTGA. Trimming removed 5 bases at V and 6 bases at J, with 17 bases between. The CDR3 consists of 15 residues. CDR3: CASSLGWGWSNEQFF. The CDR3 nucleotides are TGTGCCAGCAGCCTTGGGTGGGGGTGGTCCAATGAGCAGTTCTTC.

This clonotype was seen many times. This rearrangement joins TRBV7-9 to TRBJ2-5; perhaps TRBD1 as D (5 bases). This CDR3 has 13 residues. Trimming took 3 bases from V and 4 from J, leaving 9 bases between them. Germline V lookup: CDR1 SEHNR, CDR2 FQNEAQ (reference sequence). CDR3 in amino acids: CASSFRQRETQYF. CDR3 coding DNA: TGTGCCAGCAGCTTCAGACAGCGAGAGACCCAGTACTTC.

This clonotype was found many times. This chain links TRBV12-3 or TRBV12-4 with TRBJ1-5; 7 bases are shared with TRBD1. This CDR3 is built from 15 residues. V gave up 1 base and J gave up 8 bases; unmatched junction bases: 8. The CDR3 reads CASSLGGTAGKPQHF. The CDR3 nucleotides read TGTGCCAGCAGTTTAGGGGGGACAGCGGGAAAGCCCCAGCATTTT.

This clonotype was seen only a few times. The chain links TRBV12-3 or TRBV12-4 to TRBJ1-1, with 7 positions matching TRBD1. V shed 6 bases, J shed 5 bases, and the junction held 9 bases outside the gene matches. The CDR3 totals 14 residues. In nucleotides, the CDR3 is TGTGCCAGCAGCCACAGGGGAAGGGGAACTGAAGCTTTCTTT. It specifies CASSHRGRGTEAFF.

This clonotype showed up just a few times. V is TRBV19 and J is TRBJ2-3; D remains unclear. Germline V CDR1 and CDR2: LNHDA, SQIVND (reference sequence). V was pared by 6 bases and J by 5 bases, with 9 bases between. CDR3 length equals 12 residues. CDR3 sequence: CASRTWEDTQYF. The CDR3 DNA reads as TGTGCCAGTAGGACCTGGGAAGATACGCAGTATTTT.

This chain connects TRBV10-3 to TRBJ2-5; D is perhaps TRBD1 or TRBD2 (5 bases each). The V and J ends lost 0 bases and 3 bases respectively, with 11 bases between them. This CDR3 is built from 15 residues. Germline-derived CDR1 and CDR2 are ENHRY and SYGVKD. Here the CDR3 reads CAISESWRGEETQYF. The CDR3 nucleotides read TGTGCCATCAGTGAGTCGTGGCGAGGGGAAGAGACCCAGTACTTC.

Only a few counts were recorded for this clonotype. This chain connects TRBV9 to TRBJ2-1; D remains ambiguous. In germline, CDR1 is SGDLS, CDR2 YYNGEE. V was shortened by 5 bases and J by 0 bases, with 21 bases between the two germline ends. This CDR3 is built from 18 residues. The DNA of the CDR3 is TGTGCCAGCAGTTCCACCCCCCACAATTTACGCTCCTACAATGAGCAGTTCTTC. Translated: CASSSTPHNLRSYNEQFF.

This clonotype was counted at least ten times. The chain joins TRBV6-1 to TRBJ1-1; 7 positions match TRBD1. CDR1 is MNHNS, CDR2 SASEGT, per germline. J lost 0 bases, V lost 6 bases, and 22 bases had no gene match. The CDR3 loop spans 20 amino acids. Here the CDR3 reads CASRMGQRTIPTSLNTEAFF. For the CDR3, the DNA is TGTGCCAGCAGAATGGGACAGCGTACCATTCCGACATCCTTGAACACTGAAGCTTTCTTT.

CDR3 protein: CASSPSSWSTEAFF. The CDR3 coding sequence is TGTGCCAGCTCCCCATCCTCGTGGAGCACTGAAGCTTTCTTT. This chain links TRBV18 with TRBJ1-1; no reliable D call. V lost 6 bases to trimming and J lost 4 bases, with 15 bases between them. This CDR3 spans 14 amino acids. The V gene's germline CDR1 is KGHSH and CDR2 LQKENI.

The V gene is TRBV20-1, the J gene TRBJ1-5; D unclear. The germline V and J ends were trimmed by 2 bases and 7 bases, with 15 bases remaining between them. The CDR3 totals 14 residues. Germline CDR1 reads DFQATT; CDR2 reads SNEGSKA (reference sequence). The DNA of the CDR3 is TGCAGTGCTAGACCCCGGGCCTACAAGCAGCCCCAGCATTTT. Translated, it gives CSARPRAYKQPQHF.

DNA of the CDR3: TGTGCCAGCAGCTTTGGGAGGGGGCACGACTATGGCTACACCTTC. The encoded protein is CASSFGRGHDYGYTF. The chain is built from TRBV5-5 and TRBJ1-2, with 7 bases aligning to TRBD1. This CDR3 spans 15 amino acids. CDR1 is SGHKS, CDR2 YYEKEE, per germline (reference sequence). V lost 2 bases, J lost 3 bases, and 7 bases stayed unmatched. The full variable domain, with the rest looked up from reference TRBV5-5 and TRBJ1-2, is DAGVTQSPTHLIKTRGQQVTLRCSPISGHKSVSWYQQVLGQGPQFIFQYYEKEERGRGNFPDRFSARQFPNYSSELNVNALLLGDSALYLCASSFGRGHDYGYTFGSGTRLTVV.

This chain connects TRBV12-3 or TRBV12-4 to TRBJ1-2; no firm D call. The V end lost 2 bases, the J end lost 4 bases, and 8 bases lay between the germline ends. This CDR3 spans 13 amino acids. The CDR3 DNA follows: TGTGCCAGCAGTTTATCTAACAGCTATGGCTACACCTTC. Amino acids: CASSLSNSYGYTF.

This clonotype was picked up many times. The chain has TRBV7-6 and TRBJ2-1; D possibly uses TRBD1 or TRBD2 (5 bases each). Germline CDR1 and CDR2: SGHVS and FNYEAQ. This CDR3 region has 19 residues. The V and J ends lost 5 bases and 0 bases respectively, with 23 bases between them. The CDR3 nucleotides are TGTGCCAGCAGCCACAGACCCATCGGGACCGCTAGCTCCTACAATGAGCAGTTCTTC. This encodes CASSHRPIGTASSYNEQFF.

The chain recombines TRBV12-3 or TRBV12-4 with TRBJ1-2; unclear D gene. V lost 5 bases, J lost 5 bases, and 15 bases lay in between. The CDR3 consists of 14 residues. The CDR3 nucleotides read TGTGCCAGCAGTGCGGGATACCCCTATTATGGCTACACCTTC. Protein: CASSAGYPYYGYTF.

This clonotype has just a few counts. The rearrangement uses TRBV20-1 and TRBJ2-2, with a weak D call TRBD2 (6 bases). Between the trimmed V and J ends, which lost 3 bases and 4 bases, there was a span of 15 bases. Germline V gene lookup returns CDR1 DFQATT and CDR2 SNEGSKA (reference sequence). The CDR3 covers 15 residues. CDR3 amino acids: CSAREREDFTGELFF. The CDR3, as DNA: TGCAGTGCTAGGGAAAGGGAGGACTTCACCGGGGAGCTGTTTTTT.

The chain carries TRBV12-3 or TRBV12-4 and TRBJ2-1; no definite D call. There are 11 residues in the CDR3. Trimming left V 2 bases short and J 10 bases short, with 6 bases between. CDR3 in DNA: TGTGCCAGCAGTTTACAACAAGAGCAGTTCTTC. Translation: CASSLQQEQFF.

This sequence joins TRBV3-1 and TRBJ1-5; TRBD1 is a possible D gene (5 bases). The CDR3 runs 16 residues. CDR1 and CDR2 (germline): LGHDT, YNNKEL (reference sequence). Deletions cut 4 bases from V and 4 bases from J, with 17 bases between. For the CDR3, the DNA is TGTGCCAGCAGCCTTCACAGGTTGGGTCCAAATCAGCCCCAGCATTTT. Its protein product is CASSLHRLGPNQPQHF. The full variable domain, completed using reference TRBV3-1 and TRBJ1-5, is DTAVSQTPKYLVTQMGNDKSIKCEQNLGHDTMYWYKQDSKKFLKIMFSYNNKELIINETVPNRFSPKSPDKAHLNLHINSLELGDSAVYFCASSLHRLGPNQPQHFGDGTRLSIL.

This clonotype was found a few times. The chain employs TRBV10-3 and TRBJ1-2; 12 nucleotides agree with TRBD1. From germline, CDR1 is ENHRY and CDR2 SYGVKD. This CDR3 is built from 17 residues. V lost 2 bases and J lost 4; bases outside the gene matches: 8. The CDR3 sequence is CAISEPPGQGAGYGYTF. In DNA, the CDR3 is TGTGCCATCAGTGAGCCTCCGGGACAGGGGGCCGGCTATGGCTACACCTTC.